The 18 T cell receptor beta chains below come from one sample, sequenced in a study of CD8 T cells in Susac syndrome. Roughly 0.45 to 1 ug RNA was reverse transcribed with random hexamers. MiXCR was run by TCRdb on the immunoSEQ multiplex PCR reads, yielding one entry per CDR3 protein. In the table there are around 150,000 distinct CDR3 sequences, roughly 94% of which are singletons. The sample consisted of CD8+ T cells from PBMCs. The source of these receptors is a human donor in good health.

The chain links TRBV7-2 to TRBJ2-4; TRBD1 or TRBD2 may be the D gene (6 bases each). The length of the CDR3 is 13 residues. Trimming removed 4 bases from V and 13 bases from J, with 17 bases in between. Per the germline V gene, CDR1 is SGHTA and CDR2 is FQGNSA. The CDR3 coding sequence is TGTGCCAGCAGCTCGAACAGGGACTTCACCCAGTACTTC. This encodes CASSSNRDFTQYF.

The CDR3 region has the DNA TGTGCCAGCAGCTTATGGACAGGACACAATCAGCCCCAGCATTTT. This translates into CASSLWTGHNQPQHF. This chain uses TRBV7-8 with TRBJ1-5; 7 bases align to TRBD1. V dropped 2 bases and J dropped 3; count of bases not matched to a gene: 4. This CDR3 is built from 15 residues. From germline, CDR1 is SGHVS and CDR2 FQNEAQ.

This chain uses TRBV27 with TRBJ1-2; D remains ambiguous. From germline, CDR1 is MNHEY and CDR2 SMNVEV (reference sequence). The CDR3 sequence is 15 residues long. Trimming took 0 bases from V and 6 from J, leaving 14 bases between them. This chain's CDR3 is CASSLSGSAGNGYTF. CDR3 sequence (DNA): TGTGCCAGCAGTTTATCCGGATCAGCCGGAAATGGCTACACCTTC.

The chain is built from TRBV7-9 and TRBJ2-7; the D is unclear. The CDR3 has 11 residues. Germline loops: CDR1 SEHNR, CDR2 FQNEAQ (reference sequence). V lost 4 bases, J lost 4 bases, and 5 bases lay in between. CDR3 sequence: CASSYEYEQYF. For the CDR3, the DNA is TGTGCCAGCAGCTACGAATACGAGCAGTACTTC.

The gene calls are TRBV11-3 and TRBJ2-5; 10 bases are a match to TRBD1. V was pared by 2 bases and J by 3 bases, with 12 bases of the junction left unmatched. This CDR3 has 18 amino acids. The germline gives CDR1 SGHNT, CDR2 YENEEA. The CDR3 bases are TGTGCCAGCAGCTTATCCCGACGACAGGGGGCGAGTGAAGAGACCCAGTACTTC. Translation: CASSLSRRQGASEETQYF.

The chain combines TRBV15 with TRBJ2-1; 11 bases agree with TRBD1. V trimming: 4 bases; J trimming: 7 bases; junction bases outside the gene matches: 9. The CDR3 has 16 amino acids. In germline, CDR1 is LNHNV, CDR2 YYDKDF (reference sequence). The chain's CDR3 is CATSIPGQGVRNEQFF. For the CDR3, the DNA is TGTGCCACCAGCATCCCGGGACAGGGGGTTCGAAATGAGCAGTTCTTC. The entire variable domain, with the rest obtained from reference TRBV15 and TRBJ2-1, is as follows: DAMVIQNPRYQVTQFGKPVTLSCSQTLNHNVMYWYQQKSSQAPKLLFHYYDKDFNNEADTPDNFQSRRPNTSFCFLDIRSPGLGDTAMYLCATSIPGQGVRNEQFFGPGTRLTVL.

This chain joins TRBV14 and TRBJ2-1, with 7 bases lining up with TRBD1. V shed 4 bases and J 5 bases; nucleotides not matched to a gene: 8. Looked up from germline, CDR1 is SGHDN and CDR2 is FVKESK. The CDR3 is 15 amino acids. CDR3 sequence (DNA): TGTGCCAGCAGCCCACAGGGGCTTGGCGACAATGAGCAGTTCTTC. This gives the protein CASSPQGLGDNEQFF.

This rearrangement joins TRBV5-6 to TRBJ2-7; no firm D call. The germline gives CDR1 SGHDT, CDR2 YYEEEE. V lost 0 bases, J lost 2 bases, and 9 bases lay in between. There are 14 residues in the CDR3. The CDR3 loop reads CASSLAAGAYEQYF. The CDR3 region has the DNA TGTGCCAGCAGCTTGGCGGCCGGAGCCTACGAGCAGTACTTC.

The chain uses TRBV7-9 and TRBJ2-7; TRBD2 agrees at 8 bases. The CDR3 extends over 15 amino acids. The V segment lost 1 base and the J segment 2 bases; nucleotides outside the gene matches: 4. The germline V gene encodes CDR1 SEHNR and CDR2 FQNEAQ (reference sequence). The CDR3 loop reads CASSLVERGTYEQYF. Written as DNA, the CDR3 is TGTGCCAGCAGCTTAGTGGAGCGGGGGACCTACGAGCAGTACTTC.

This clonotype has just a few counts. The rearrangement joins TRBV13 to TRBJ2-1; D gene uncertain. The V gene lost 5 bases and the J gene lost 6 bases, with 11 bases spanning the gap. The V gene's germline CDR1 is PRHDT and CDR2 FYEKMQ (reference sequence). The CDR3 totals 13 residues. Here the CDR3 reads CASSPGLGNEQFF. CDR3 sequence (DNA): TGTGCCAGCAGCCCCGGCCTCGGCAATGAGCAGTTCTTC.

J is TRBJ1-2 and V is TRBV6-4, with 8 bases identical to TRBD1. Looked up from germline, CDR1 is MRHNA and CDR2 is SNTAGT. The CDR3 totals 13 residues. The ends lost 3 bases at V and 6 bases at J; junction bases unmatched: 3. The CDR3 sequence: CASSEHRGNGYTF. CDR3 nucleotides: TGTGCCAGCAGTGAACACAGGGGGAATGGCTACACCTTC.

The CDR3 loop reads CASGFGGELFF. The DNA for the CDR3 is TGTGCTAGTGGTTTCGGCGGGGAGCTGTTTTTT. This chain connects TRBV12-5 to TRBJ2-2; D unresolved. This CDR3 region has 11 residues. Per germline, CDR1 LGHNT and CDR2 FRNRAP. Trimming stripped 3 bases from V and 7 bases from J, with 3 bases between.

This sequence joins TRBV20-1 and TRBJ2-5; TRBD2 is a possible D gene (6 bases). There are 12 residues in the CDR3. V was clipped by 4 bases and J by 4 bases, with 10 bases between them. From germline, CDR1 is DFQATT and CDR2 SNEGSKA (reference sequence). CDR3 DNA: TGCAGTGCTACGTCGGGAGTAGAGACCCAGTACTTC. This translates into CSATSGVETQYF.

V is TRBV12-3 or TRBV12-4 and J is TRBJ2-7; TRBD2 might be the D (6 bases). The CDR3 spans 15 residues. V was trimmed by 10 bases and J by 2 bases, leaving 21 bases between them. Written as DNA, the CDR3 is TGTGCCACCGTCCGGGGACTCTCCCCCGCCTACGAGCAGTACTTC. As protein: CATVRGLSPAYEQYF.

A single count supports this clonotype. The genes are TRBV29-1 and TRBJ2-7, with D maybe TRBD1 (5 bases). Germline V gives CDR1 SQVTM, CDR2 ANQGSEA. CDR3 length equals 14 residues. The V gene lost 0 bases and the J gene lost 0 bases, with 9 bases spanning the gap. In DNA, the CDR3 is TGCAGCGTTGAAGATCCGGACAACTCCTACGAGCAGTACTTC. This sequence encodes CSVEDPDNSYEQYF.

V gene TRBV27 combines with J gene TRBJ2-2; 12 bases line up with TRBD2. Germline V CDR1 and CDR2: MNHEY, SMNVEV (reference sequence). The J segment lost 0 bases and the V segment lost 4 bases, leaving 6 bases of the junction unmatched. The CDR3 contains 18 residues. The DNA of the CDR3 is TGTGCCAGCAGTTCCCTGACTAGCGGGGGAGCGAACACCGGGGAGCTGTTTTTT. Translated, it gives CASSSLTSGGANTGELFF.

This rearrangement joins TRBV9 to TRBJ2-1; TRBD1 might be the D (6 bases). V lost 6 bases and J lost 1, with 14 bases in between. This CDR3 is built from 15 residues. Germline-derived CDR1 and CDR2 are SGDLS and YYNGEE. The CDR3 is CASNSQGLSYNEQFF. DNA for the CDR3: TGTGCCAGCAACTCTCAGGGGTTATCCTACAATGAGCAGTTCTTC.

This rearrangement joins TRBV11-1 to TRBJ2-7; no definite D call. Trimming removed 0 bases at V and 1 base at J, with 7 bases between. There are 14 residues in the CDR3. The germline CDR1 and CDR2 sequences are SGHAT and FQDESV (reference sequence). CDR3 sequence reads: CASSLAELSYEQYF. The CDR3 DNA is TGTGCCAGCAGCTTAGCGGAGTTATCCTACGAGCAGTACTTC.